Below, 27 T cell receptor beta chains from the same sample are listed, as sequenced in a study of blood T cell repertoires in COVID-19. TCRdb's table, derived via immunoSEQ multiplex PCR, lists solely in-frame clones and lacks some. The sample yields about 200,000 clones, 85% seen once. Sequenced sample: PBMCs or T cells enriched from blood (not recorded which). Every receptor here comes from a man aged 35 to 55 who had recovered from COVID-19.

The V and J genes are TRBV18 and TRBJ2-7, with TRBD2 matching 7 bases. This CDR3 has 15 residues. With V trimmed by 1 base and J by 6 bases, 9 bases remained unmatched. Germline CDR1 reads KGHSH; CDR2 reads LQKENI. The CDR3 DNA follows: TGTGCCAGCTCACCACGGGCGGGAGTGGAAGGCGAGCAGTACTTC. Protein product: CASSPRAGVEGEQYF.

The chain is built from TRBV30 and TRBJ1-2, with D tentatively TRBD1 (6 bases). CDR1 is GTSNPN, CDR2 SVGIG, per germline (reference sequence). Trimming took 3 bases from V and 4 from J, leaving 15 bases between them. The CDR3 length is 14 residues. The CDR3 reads CAWSGSGTPYGYTF. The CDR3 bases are TGTGCCTGGAGCGGTTCAGGGACACCCTATGGCTACACCTTC.

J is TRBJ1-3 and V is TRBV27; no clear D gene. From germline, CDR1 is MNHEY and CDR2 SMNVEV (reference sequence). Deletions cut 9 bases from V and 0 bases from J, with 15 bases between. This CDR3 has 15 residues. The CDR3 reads CASLGGPDSGNTIYF. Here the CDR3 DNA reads TGTGCCAGTTTGGGAGGTCCGGACTCTGGAAACACCATATATTTT.

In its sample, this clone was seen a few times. CDR3 in DNA: TGCGCCAGCAGCTCCAGTGGGCCTGAAGCTTTCTTT. This sequence encodes CASSSSGPEAFF. This chain connects TRBV5-1 to TRBJ1-1; D is unresolved. V was trimmed by 3 bases and J by 6 bases, leaving 9 bases between them. CDR3 length: 12 residues. Germline V gene data show CDR1 as SGHRS and CDR2 as YFSETQ.

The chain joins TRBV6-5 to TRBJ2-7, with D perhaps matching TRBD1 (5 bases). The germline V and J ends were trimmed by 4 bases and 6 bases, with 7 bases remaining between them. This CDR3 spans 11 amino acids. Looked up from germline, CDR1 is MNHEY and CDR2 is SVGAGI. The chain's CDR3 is CASSLGVEQYF. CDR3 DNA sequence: TGTGCCAGCAGTTTAGGGGTCGAGCAGTACTTC.

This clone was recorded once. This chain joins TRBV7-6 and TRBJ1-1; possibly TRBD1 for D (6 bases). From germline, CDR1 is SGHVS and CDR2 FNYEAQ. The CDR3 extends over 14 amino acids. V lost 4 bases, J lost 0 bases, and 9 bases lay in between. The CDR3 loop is CASSSGQMNTEAFF. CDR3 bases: TGTGCCAGCAGCTCCGGACAGATGAACACTGAAGCTTTCTTT.

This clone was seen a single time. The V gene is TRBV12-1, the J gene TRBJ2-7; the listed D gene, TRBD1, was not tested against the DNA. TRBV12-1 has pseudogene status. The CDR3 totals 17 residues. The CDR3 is CASSFAIRDRGGYEQYF. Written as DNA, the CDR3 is TGTGCCAGCAGCTTTGCCATCCGGGACAGGGGGGGGTACGAGCAGTACTTC.

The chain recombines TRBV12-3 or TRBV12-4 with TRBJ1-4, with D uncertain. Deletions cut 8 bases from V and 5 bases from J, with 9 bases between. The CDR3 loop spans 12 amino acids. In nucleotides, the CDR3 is TGTGCCAGCGGAGCGGGGAATGAAAAACTGTTTTTT. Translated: CASGAGNEKLFF.

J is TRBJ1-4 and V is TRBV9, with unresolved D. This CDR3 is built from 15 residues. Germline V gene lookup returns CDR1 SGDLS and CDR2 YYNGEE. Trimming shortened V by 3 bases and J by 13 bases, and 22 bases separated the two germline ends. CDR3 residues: CASSGGQVAGKGLFF. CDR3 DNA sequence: TGTGCCAGCAGCGGAGGGCAGGTCGCTGGAAAGGGACTGTTTTTT. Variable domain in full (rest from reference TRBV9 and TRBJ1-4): DSGVTQTPKHLITATGQRVTLRCSPRSGDLSVYWYQQSLDQGLQFLIQYYNGEERAKGNILERFSAQQFPDLHSELNLSSLELGDSALYFCASSGGQVAGKGLFFGSGTQLSVL.

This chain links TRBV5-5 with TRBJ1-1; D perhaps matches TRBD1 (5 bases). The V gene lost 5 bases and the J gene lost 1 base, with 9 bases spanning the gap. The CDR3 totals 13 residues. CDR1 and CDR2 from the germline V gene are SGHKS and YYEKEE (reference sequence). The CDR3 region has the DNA TGTGCCAGCAGTTTCCAGGGGAACACTGAAGCTTTCTTT. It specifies CASSFQGNTEAFF.

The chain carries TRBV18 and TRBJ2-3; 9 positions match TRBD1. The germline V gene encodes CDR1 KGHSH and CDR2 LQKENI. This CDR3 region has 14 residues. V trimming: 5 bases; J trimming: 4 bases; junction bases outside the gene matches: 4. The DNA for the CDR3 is TGTGCCAGCTCATCACAGGGGGCCGCAGATACGCAGTATTTT. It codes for CASSSQGAADTQYF.

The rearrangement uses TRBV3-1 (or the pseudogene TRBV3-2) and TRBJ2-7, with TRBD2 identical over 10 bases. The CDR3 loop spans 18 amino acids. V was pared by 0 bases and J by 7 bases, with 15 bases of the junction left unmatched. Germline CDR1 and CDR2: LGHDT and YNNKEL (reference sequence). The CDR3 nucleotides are TGTGCCAGCAGCCAAGATGCATGGCTAGCGGGAGAACGGAAGGAGCAGTACTTC. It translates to CASSQDAWLAGERKEQYF.

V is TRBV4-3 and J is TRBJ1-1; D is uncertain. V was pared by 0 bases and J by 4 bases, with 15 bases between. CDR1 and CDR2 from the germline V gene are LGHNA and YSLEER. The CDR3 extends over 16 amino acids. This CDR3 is CASSQDTTPPGTEAFF. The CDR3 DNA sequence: TGCGCCAGCAGCCAAGATACGACCCCGCCGGGCACTGAAGCTTTCTTT.

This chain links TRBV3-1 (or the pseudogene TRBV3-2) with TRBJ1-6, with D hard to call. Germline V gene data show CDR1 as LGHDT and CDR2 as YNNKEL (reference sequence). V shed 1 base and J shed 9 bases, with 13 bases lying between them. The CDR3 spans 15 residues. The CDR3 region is CASSQAEVKSSPLHF. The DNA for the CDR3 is TGTGCCAGCAGCCAAGCCGAGGTAAAATCTTCACCCCTCCACTTT.

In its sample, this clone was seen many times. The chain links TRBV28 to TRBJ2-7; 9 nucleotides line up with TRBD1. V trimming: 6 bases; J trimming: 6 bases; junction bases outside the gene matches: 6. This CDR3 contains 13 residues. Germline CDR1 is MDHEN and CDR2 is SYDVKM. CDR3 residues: CASRRGQGTEQYF. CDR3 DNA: TGTGCCAGCAGGAGGGGACAGGGTACCGAGCAGTACTTC.

The CDR3 here is CASSSGQGVGTGELFF. The CDR3 nucleotides read TGTGCCAGCAGCTCCGGACAGGGGGTGGGCACCGGGGAGCTGTTTTTT. The rearrangement joins TRBV5-5 to TRBJ2-2; 10 positions agree with TRBD1. Germline CDR1 reads SGHKS; CDR2 reads YYEKEE (reference sequence). CDR3 length equals 16 residues. V was clipped by 3 bases and J by 4 bases; unmatched bases: 6.

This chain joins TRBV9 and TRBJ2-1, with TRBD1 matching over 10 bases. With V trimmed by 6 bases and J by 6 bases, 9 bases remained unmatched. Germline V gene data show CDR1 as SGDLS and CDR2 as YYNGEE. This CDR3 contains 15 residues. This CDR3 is CASNGYRDRGNEQFF. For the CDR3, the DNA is TGTGCCAGCAATGGTTACCGGGACAGGGGCAATGAGCAGTTCTTC.

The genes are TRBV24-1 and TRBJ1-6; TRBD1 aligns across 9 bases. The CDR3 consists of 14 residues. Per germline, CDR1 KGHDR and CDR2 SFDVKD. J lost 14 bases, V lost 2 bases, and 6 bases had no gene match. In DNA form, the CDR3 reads TGTGCCACCAGTGATTGGGACAGGGATAGCACCCTCCACTTT. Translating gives CATSDWDRDSTLHF.

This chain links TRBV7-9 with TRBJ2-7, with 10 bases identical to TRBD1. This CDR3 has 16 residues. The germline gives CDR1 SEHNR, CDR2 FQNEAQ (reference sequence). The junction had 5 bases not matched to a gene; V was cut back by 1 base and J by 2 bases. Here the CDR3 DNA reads TGTGCCAGCAGCTTAGGGACAGGGGGGCAAACCTACGAGCAGTACTTC. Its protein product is CASSLGTGGQTYEQYF.

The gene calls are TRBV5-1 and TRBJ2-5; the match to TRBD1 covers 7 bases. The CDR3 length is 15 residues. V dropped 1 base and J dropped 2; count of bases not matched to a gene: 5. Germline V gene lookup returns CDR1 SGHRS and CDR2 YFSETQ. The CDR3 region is CASSLLPGQQETQYF. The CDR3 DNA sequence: TGCGCCAGCAGCTTGCTTCCGGGACAGCAAGAGACCCAGTACTTC.

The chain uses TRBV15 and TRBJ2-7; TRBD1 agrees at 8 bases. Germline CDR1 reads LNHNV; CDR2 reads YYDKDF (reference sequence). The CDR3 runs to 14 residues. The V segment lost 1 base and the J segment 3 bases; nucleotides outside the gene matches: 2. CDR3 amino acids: CATSRVGQGYEQYF. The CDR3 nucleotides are TGTGCCACCAGCAGAGTTGGACAGGGCTACGAGCAGTACTTC.

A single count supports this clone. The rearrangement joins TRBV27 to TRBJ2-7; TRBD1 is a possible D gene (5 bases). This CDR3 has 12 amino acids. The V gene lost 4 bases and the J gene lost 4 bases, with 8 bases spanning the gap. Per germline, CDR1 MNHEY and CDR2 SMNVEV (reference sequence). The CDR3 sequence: CASSSKGYEQYF. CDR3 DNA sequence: TGTGCCAGCAGTTCTAAGGGGTACGAGCAGTACTTC.

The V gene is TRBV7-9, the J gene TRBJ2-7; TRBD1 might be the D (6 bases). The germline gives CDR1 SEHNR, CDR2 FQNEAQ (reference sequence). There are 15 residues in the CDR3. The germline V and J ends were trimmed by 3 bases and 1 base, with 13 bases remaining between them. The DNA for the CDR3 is TGTGCCAGCAGCTTGGACAGTGATCCTTCCTACGAGCAGTACTTC. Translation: CASSLDSDPSYEQYF.

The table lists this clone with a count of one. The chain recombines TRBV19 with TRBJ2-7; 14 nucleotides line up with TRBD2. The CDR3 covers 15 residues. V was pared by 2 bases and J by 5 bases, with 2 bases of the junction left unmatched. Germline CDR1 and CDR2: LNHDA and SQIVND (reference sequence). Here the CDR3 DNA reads TGTGCCAGTAGTATAATGGGACTAGCGGGAGACGAGCAGTACTTC. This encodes CASSIMGLAGDEQYF.

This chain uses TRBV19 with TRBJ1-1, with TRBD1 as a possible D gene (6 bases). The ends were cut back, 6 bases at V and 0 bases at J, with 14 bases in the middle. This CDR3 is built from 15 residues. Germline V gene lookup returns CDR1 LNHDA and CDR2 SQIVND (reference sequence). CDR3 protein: CASSATGAMNTEAFF. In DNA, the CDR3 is TGTGCCAGTAGCGCGACAGGAGCTATGAACACTGAAGCTTTCTTT.

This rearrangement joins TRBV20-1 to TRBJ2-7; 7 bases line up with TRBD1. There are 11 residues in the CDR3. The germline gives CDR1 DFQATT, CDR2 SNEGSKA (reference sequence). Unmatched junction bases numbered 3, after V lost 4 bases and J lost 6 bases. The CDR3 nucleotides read TGCAGTGCTATTCCAGGGGGCGAGCAGTACTTC. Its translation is CSAIPGGEQYF.

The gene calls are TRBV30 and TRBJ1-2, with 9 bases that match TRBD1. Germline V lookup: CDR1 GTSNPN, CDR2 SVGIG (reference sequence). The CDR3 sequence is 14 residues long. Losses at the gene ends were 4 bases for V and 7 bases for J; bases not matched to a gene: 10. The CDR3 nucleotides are TGTGCCTGGATCCCGGGACAGGGAGGAGGTGGCTACACCTTC. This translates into CAWIPGQGGGGYTF.